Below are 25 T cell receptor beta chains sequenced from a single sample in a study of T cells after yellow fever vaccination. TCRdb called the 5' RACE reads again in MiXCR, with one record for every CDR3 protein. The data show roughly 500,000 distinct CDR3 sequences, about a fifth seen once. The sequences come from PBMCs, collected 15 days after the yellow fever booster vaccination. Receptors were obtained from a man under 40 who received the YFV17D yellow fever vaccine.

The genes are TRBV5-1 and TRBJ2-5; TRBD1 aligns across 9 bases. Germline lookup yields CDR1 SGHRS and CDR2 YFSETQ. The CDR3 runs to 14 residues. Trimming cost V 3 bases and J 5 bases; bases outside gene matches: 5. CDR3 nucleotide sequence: TGCGCCAGCAGCTCCGGACAGGGGATTGAGACCCAGTACTTC. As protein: CASSSGQGIETQYF.

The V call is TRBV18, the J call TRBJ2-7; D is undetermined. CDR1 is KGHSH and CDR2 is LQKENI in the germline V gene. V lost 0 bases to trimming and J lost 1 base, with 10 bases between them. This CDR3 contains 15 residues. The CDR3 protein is CASSPPLGRSYEQYF. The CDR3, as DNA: TGTGCCAGCTCACCACCTCTGGGTAGGTCCTACGAGCAGTACTTC.

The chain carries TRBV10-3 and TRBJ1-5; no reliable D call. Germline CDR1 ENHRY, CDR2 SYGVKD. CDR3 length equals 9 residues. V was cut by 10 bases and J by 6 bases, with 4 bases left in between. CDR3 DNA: TGTGCCACGGGTCAGCCCCAGCATTTT. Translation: CATGQPQHF.

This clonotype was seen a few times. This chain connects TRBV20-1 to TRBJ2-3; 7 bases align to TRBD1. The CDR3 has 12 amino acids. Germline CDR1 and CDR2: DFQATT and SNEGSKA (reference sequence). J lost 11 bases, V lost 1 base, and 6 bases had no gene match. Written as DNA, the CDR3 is TGCAGTGCTAGAGTCACAGGGGCAATGCAGTATTTT. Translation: CSARVTGAMQYF.

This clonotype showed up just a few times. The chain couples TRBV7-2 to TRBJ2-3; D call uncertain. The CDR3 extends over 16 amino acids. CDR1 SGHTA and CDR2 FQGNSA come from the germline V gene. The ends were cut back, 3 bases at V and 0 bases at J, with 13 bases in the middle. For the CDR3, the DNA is TGTGCCAGCAGCTTCAGGCGACCAACTAGCACAGATACGCAGTATTTT. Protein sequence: CASSFRRPTSTDTQYF.

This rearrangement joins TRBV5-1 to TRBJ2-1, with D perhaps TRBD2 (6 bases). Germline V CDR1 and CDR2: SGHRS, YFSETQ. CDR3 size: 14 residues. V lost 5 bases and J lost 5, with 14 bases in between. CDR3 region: CASRKASADNEQFF. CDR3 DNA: TGCGCCAGCAGGAAGGCTAGCGCTGACAATGAGCAGTTCTTC.

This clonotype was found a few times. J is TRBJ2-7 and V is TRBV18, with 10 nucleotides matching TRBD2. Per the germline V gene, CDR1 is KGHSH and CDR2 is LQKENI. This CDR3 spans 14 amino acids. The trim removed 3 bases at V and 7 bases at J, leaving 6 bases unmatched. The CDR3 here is CASSPSSGSAEQYF. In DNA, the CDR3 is TGTGCCAGCTCACCTTCTAGCGGGAGCGCGGAGCAGTACTTC.

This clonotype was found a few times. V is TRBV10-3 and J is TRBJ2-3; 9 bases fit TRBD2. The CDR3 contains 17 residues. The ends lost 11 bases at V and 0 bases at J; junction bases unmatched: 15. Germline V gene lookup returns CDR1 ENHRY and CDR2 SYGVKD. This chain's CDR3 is CASKNSGSSISTDTQYF. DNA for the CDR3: TGTGCCTCAAAGAATAGCGGGAGCTCAATCAGCACAGATACGCAGTATTTT.

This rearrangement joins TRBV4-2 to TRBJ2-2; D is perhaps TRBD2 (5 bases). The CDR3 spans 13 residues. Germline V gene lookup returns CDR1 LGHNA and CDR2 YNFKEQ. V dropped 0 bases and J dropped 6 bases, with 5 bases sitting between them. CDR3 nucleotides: TGTGCCAGCAGCCAAGACGGGGCCGGGGAGCTGTTTTTT. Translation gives CASSQDGAGELFF.

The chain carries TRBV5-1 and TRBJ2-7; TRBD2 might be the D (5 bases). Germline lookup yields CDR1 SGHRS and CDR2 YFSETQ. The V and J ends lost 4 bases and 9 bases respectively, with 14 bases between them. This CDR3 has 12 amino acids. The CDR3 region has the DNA TGCGCCAGCAGCCCAAGCGGATCAGGGCAGTACTTC. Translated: CASSPSGSGQYF.

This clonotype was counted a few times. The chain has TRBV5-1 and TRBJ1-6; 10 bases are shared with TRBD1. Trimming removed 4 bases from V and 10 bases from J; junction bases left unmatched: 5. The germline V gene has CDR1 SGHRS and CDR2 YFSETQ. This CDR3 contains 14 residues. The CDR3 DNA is TGCGCCAGCAGCCGGGACAGGGGACGGTCACCCCTCCACTTT. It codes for CASSRDRGRSPLHF.

The CDR3 loop reads CATSRLISTDTQYF. DNA for the CDR3: TGTGCCACCAGCAGACTTATTAGCACAGATACGCAGTATTTT. V gene TRBV15 combines with J gene TRBJ2-3; D remains ambiguous. The V end was cut by 2 bases, the J end by 0 bases, with 6 bases between. The CDR3 is 14 amino acids. Germline V lookup: CDR1 LNHNV, CDR2 YYDKDF (reference sequence).

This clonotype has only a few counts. Written as DNA, the CDR3 is TGTGCCAGCAGCCAAGTAGGTGGATCAGAAAAACTGTTTTTT. Amino acid sequence: CASSQVGGSEKLFF. This chain links TRBV4-2 with TRBJ1-4, with D unclear. Between the trimmed V and J ends, which lost 1 base and 8 bases, there was a span of 11 bases. The CDR3 is 14 amino acids. Germline V gene data show CDR1 as LGHNA and CDR2 as YNFKEQ.

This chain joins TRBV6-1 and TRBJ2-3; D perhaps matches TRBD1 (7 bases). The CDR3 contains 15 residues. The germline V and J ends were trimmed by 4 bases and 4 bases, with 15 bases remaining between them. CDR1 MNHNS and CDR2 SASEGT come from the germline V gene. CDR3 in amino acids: CASSGTGRGPDTQYF. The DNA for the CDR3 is TGTGCCAGCAGTGGGACAGGTCGGGGGCCAGATACGCAGTATTTT.

The CDR3 region is CASARGGGQFF. The DNA of the CDR3 is TGTGCCAGTGCGAGGGGCGGTGGGCAGTTCTTC. The chain carries TRBV19 and TRBJ2-1; either TRBD1 or TRBD2 may fit D (5 bases each). The length of the CDR3 is 11 residues. Germline V CDR1 and CDR2: LNHDA, SQIVND (reference sequence). Between the trimmed V and J ends, which lost 8 bases and 12 bases, there was a span of 14 bases.

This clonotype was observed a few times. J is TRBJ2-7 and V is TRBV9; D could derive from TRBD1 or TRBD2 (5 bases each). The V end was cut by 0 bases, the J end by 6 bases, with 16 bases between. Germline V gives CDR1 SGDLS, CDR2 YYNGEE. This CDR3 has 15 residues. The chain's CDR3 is CASSVGWDGLSEQYF. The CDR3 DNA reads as TGTGCCAGCAGCGTAGGTTGGGACGGTCTCTCCGAGCAGTACTTC.

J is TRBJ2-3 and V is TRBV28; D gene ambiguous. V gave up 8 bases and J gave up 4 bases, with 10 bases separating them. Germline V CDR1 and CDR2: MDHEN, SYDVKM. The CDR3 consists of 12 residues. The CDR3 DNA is TGTGCCAGCTTATCTAGACCAGATACGCAGTATTTT. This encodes CASLSRPDTQYF.

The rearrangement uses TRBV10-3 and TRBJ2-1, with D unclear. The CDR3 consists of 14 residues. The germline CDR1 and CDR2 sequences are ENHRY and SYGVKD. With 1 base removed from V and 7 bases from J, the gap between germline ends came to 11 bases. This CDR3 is CAISEYTGANEQFF. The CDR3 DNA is TGTGCCATCAGTGAGTATACGGGCGCTAATGAGCAGTTCTTC.

This CDR3 is CASSPRGSGTSTDTQYF. CDR3 coding DNA: TGTGCCAGCAGCCCCCGGGGTAGCGGGACCAGCACAGATACGCAGTATTTT. This chain uses TRBV11-2 with TRBJ2-3, with 8 bases matching TRBD2. With V trimmed by 5 bases and J by 0 bases, 10 bases remained unmatched. The CDR3 is 17 amino acids. Germline V gene sequence: CDR1 SGHAT, CDR2 FQNNGV.

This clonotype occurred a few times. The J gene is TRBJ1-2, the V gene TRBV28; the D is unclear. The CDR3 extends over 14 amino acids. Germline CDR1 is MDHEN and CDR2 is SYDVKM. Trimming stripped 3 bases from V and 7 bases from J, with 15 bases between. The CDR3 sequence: CASSFGVRRSGYTF. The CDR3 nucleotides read TGTGCCAGCAGTTTTGGGGTACGTCGCTCTGGCTACACCTTC.

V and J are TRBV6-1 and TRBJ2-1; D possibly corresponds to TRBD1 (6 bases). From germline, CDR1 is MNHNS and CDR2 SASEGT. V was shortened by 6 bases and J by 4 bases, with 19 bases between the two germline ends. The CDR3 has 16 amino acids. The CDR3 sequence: CASSPPATGIYNEQFF. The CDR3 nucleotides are TGTGCCAGCAGCCCTCCTGCTACAGGGATATACAATGAGCAGTTCTTC.

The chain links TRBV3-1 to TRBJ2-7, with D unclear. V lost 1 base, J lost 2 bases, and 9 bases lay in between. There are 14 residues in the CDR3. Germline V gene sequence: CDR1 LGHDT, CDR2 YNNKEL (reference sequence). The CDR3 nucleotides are TGTGCCAGCAGCCAAGGATACGGCCCCTACGAGCAGTACTTC. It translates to CASSQGYGPYEQYF.

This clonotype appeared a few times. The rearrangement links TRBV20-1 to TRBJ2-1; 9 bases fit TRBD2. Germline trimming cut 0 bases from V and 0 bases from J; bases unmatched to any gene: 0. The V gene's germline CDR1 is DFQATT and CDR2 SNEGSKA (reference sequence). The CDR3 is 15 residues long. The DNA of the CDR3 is TGCAGTGCTAGAGATAGCGGGAGCTCCTACAATGAGCAGTTCTTC. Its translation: CSARDSGSSYNEQFF.

In nucleotides, the CDR3 is TGCAGCGTTGGGGACAGTAATGAGCAGTTCTTC. Encoded protein: CSVGDSNEQFF. The chain has TRBV29-1 and TRBJ2-1, with 7 bases lining up with TRBD1. Per germline, CDR1 SQVTM and CDR2 ANQGSEA. The ends lost 4 bases at V and 7 bases at J; junction bases unmatched: 1. This CDR3 has 11 amino acids.

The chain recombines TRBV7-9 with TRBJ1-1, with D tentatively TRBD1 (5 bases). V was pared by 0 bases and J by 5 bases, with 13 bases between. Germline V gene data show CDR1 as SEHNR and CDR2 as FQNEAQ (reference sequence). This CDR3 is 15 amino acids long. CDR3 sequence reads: CASSLAWRGGTEAFF. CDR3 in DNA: TGTGCCAGCAGCTTAGCCTGGCGGGGGGGTACTGAAGCTTTCTTT.